This TCR beta chain was identified during a study of blood T cell repertoires in COVID-19. Study details: Material from acute and convalescent COVID-19 was sourced from the United States, Italy and Spain. PBMCs, B-cell-depleted T cells, or T cells were the source of the cDNA or gDNA that made up the material.

The CDR3 consists of 15 residues. The J segment lost 6 bases and the V segment lost 1 base, leaving 7 bases of the junction unmatched. The V gene's germline CDR1 is LNHNV and CDR2 YYDKDF (reference sequence). Under the authors' procedure: Estimation of nucleated cell counts relied on the amplification of reference gene primers. Libraries were prepared by immunoSEQ multiplex PCR; TCRdb keeps only in-frame clonotypes and omits some of them. V and J calls and clone size are copied from that table; D and trimming were computed from the DNA. This table has fewer than 250,000 clones, around 83% appearing once.

Input material: peripheral blood. The receptor's source is a woman aged 45-60 years with acute or convalescent COVID-19. This chain uses TRBV15 with TRBJ1-1, with 8 nucleotides matching TRBD1. The CDR3 sequence is CATSRAQGARAEAFF. As DNA, the CDR3 is TGTGCCACCAGCAGAGCGCAGGGGGCTCGCGCTGAAGCTTTCTTT.